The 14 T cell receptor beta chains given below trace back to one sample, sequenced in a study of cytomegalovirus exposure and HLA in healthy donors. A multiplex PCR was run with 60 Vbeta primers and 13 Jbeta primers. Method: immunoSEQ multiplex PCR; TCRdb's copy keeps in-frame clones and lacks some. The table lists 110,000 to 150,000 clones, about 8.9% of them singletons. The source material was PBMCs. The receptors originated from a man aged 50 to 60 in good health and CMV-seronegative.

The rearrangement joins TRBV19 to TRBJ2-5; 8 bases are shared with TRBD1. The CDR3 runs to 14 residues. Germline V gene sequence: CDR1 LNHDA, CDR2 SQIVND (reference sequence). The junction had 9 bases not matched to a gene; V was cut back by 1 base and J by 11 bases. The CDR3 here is CASSIVDRGPEQYF. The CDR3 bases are TGTGCCAGTAGTATAGTTGACAGGGGACCCGAACAGTACTTC.

The CDR3 region is CASSPGTRDEQYF. The CDR3 nucleotides are TGTGCCAGCTCCCCCGGGACAAGGGACGAGCAGTACTTC. V is TRBV19 and J is TRBJ2-7, with D perhaps TRBD1 (6 bases). The CDR3 has 13 amino acids. V lost 9 bases, J lost 5 bases, and 17 bases lay in between. The germline CDR1 and CDR2 sequences are LNHDA and SQIVND (reference sequence).

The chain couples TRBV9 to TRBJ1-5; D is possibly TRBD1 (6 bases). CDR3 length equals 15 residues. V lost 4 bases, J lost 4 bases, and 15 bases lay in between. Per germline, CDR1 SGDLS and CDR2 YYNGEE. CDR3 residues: CASSPTGQRNQPQHF. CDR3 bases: TGTGCCAGCAGCCCGACGGGACAACGGAATCAGCCCCAGCATTTT.

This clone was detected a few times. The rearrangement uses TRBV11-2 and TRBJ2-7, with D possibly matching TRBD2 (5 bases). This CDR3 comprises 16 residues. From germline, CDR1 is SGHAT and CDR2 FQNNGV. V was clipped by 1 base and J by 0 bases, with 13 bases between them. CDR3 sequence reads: CASSLAPSTSSYEQYF. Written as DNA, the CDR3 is TGTGCCAGCAGCTTAGCACCCTCAACTAGCTCCTACGAGCAGTACTTC.

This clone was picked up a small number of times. Here the CDR3 DNA reads TGTGCCAGCAGCTTAACGCTTAGGACAGGGGAAACCGGAGATGAAAAACTGTTTTTT. It encodes CASSLTLRTGETGDEKLFF. The chain combines TRBV11-2 with TRBJ1-4; 9 bases align to TRBD1. This CDR3 region has 19 residues. V lost 2 bases to trimming and J lost 6 bases; unmatched junction nucleotides: 16. CDR1 SGHAT and CDR2 FQNNGV come from the germline V gene.

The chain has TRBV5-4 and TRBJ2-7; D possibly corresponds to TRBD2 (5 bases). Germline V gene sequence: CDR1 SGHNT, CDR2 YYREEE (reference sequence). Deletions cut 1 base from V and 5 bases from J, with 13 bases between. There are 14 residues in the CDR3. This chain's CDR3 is CASSLSGGGNEQYF. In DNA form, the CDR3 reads TGTGCCAGCAGCTTGAGCGGTGGAGGAAACGAGCAGTACTTC. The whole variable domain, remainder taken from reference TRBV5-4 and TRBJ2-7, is ETGVTQSPTHLIKTRGQQVTLRCSSQSGHNTVSWYQQALGQGPQFIFQYYREEENGRGNFPPRFSGLQFPNYSSELNVNALELDDSALYLCASSLSGGGNEQYFGPGTRLTVT.

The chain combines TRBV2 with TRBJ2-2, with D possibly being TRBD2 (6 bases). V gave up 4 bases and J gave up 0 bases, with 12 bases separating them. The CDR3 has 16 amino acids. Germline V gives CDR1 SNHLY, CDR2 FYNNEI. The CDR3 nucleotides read TGTGCCAGCAGTGGTGAAGGAGGGGCGAACACCGGGGAGCTGTTTTTT. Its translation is CASSGEGGANTGELFF.

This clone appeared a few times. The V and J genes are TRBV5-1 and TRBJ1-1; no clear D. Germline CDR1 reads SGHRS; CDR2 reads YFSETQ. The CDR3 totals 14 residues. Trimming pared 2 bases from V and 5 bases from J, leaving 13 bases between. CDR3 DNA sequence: TGCGCCAGCAGCTTAGATCCAGTGCTTACTGAAGCTTTCTTT. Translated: CASSLDPVLTEAFF.

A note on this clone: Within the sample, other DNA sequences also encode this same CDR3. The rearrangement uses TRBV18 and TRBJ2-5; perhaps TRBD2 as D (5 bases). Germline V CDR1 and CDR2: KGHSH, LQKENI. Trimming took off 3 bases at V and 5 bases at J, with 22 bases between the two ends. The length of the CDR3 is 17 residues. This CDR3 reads CASSPSWDDPTGETQYF. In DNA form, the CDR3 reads TGTGCCAGCTCACCCTCCTGGGATGACCCCACGGGGGAGACCCAGTACTTC.

Here the CDR3 reads CAWSYPLAGPYNEQFF. Here the CDR3 DNA reads TGTGCCTGGAGTTACCCCCTAGCGGGACCCTACAATGAGCAGTTCTTC. The genes are TRBV30 and TRBJ2-1; 9 bases are shared with TRBD2. Per germline, CDR1 GTSNPN and CDR2 SVGIG (reference sequence). Trimming took 2 bases from V and 2 from J; bases not matched to a gene: 7. This CDR3 is built from 16 residues. Together with reference TRBV30 and TRBJ2-1, the CDR3 gives the full variable domain: SQTIHQWPATLVQPVGSPLSLECTVEGTSNPNLYWYRQAAGRGLQLLFYSVGIGQISSEVPQNLSASRPQDRQFILSSKKLLLSDSGFYLCAWSYPLAGPYNEQFFGPGTRLTVL.

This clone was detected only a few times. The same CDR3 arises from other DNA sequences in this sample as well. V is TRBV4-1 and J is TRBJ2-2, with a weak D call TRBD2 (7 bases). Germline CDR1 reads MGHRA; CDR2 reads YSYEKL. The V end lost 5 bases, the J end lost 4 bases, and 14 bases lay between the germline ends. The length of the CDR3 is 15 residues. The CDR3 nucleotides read TGCGCCAGCAGCTTTCACAGGGAGGGCACCGGGGAGCTGTTTTTT. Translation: CASSFHREGTGELFF.

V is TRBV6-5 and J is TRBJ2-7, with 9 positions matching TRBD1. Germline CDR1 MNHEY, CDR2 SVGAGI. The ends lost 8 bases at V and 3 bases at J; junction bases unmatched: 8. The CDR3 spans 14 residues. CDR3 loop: CASHRTGDFYEQYF. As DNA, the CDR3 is TGTGCCAGCCATAGGACAGGGGATTTCTACGAGCAGTACTTC.

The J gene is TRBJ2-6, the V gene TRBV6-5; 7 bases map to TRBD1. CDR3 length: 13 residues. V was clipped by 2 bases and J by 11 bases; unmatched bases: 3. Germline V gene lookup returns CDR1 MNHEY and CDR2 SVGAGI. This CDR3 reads CASSYRGPYVLTF. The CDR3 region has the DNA TGTGCCAGCAGTTACAGGGGGCCCTACGTCCTGACTTTC.

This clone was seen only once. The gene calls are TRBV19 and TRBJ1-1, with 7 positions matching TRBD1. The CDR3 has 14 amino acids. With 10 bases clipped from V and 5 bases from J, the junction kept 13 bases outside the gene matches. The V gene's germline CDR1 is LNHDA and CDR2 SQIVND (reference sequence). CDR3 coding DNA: TGTGCCACCAGACAGGGCCCAACTTTTACTGAAGCTTTCTTT. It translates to CATRQGPTFTEAFF. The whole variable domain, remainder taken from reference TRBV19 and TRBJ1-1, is DGGITQSPKYLFRKEGQNVTLSCEQNLNHDAMYWYRQDPGQGLRLIYYSQIVNDFQKGDIAEGYSVSREKKESFPLTVTSAQKNPTAFYLCATRQGPTFTEAFFGQGTRLTVV.